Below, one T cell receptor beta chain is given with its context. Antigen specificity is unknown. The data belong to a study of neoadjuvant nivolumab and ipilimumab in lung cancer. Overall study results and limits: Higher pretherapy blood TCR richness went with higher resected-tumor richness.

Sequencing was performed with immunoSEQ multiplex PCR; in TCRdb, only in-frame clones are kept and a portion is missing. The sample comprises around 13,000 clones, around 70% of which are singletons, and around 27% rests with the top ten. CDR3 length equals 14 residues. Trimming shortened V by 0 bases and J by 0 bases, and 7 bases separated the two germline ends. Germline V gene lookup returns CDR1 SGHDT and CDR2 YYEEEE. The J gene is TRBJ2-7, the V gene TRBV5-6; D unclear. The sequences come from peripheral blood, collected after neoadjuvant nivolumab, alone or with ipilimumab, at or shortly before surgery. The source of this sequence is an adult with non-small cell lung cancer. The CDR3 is CASSLGLISYEQYF. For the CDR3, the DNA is TGTGCCAGCAGCTTGGGACTGATCTCCTACGAGCAGTACTTC.